Below are 7 T cell receptor beta chains sequenced from a single sample in a study of blood T cells in healthy people across ages. Sample-barcoded 5' priming and a J-beta primer mix drove a second PCR of roughly 7 to 11 cycles. TCRdb ran MiXCR on the 5' RACE reads and lists one entry per CDR3 protein. The sample has approximately 690,000 distinct CDR3 sequences; 58% are singletons. The specimen sequenced was blood. The origin of the receptors is a man in his 60s in good health.

This clonotype has a handful of counts. The chain is built from TRBV12-3 or TRBV12-4 and TRBJ1-6, with a tentative D call TRBD1 (5 bases). Deletions cut 2 bases from V and 7 bases from J, with 12 bases between. This CDR3 comprises 15 residues. CDR3 in amino acids: CASSLMTVQNSPLHF. DNA of the CDR3: TGTGCCAGCAGTTTAATGACAGTTCAAAATTCACCCCTCCACTTT.

CDR3 protein: CASSPRTLRSRANVLTF. The CDR3 DNA reads TGCGCCAGCAGCCCGAGGACACTTCGATCTAGGGCCAACGTCCTGACTTTC. V usage is TRBV5-1 and J usage is TRBJ2-6; tentative D call: TRBD1 (5 bases). The V gene lost 4 bases and the J gene lost 5 bases, with 19 bases spanning the gap. The CDR3 has 17 amino acids. Germline loops: CDR1 SGHRS, CDR2 YFSETQ.

This chain links TRBV5-1 with TRBJ2-7; TRBD1 might be the D (6 bases). The CDR3 totals 14 residues. Germline V gene data show CDR1 as SGHRS and CDR2 as YFSETQ. V lost 0 bases, J lost 5 bases, and 12 bases lay in between. CDR3 protein: CASSLGREGDEQYF. CDR3 DNA: TGCGCCAGCAGCTTGGGCCGCGAGGGGGACGAGCAGTACTTC.

The CDR3 nucleotides read TGCAGTGCTAGACCCCGGTACATTCAGTACTTC. It translates to CSARPRYIQYF. This rearrangement joins TRBV20-1 to TRBJ2-4; D unresolved. The CDR3 has 11 amino acids. The germline gives CDR1 DFQATT, CDR2 SNEGSKA (reference sequence). V was pared by 2 bases and J by 8 bases, with 7 bases between.

This clonotype showed up just a few times. The chain is built from TRBV5-1 and TRBJ1-2; 7 bases align to TRBD1. The V and J ends lost 1 base and 3 bases, in that order; junction bases with no gene match: 6. This CDR3 has 15 amino acids. Germline-derived CDR1 and CDR2 are SGHRS and YFSETQ. CDR3 loop: CASSLYPDRDYGYTF. CDR3 DNA: TGCGCCAGCAGCTTGTACCCAGACAGGGACTATGGCTACACCTTC.

This clonotype was detected a few times. The V and J genes are TRBV9 and TRBJ2-7; D not resolved. The CDR3 has 13 amino acids. Between the trimmed V and J ends, which lost 0 bases and 9 bases, there was a span of 13 bases. Per germline, CDR1 SGDLS and CDR2 YYNGEE. The CDR3 DNA reads TGTGCCAGCAGCGTAGCCCACGAACGGCGGCAGTACTTC. It codes for CASSVAHERRQYF.

V gene TRBV11-2 combines with J gene TRBJ1-2; perhaps TRBD1 as D (5 bases). This CDR3 comprises 13 residues. Trimming stripped 5 bases from V and 4 bases from J, with 11 bases between. Germline values: CDR1 SGHAT, CDR2 FQNNGV. The chain's CDR3 is CASSRGLRYGYTF. CDR3 nucleotide sequence: TGTGCCAGCAGCCGGGGCCTCCGCTATGGCTACACCTTC.